These T cell receptor beta chains were read from a single sample in a study of cytomegalovirus exposure and HLA in healthy donors. Sequencing used immunoSEQ multiplex PCR; TCRdb keeps in-frame clones, though not all of them. The sample has fewer than 150,000 clones; roughly 80% are singletons. Specimen: PBMCs. These receptors were collected from a woman between 40 and 55 years old in good health and CMV-seropositive. CDR3s include the opening cysteine and the closing phenylalanine or tryptophan. The D gene is left open where the match is weak.

-	TRBV6-5	CASSYIPGGTEAFF
-	TRBV7-9	CASSLQGMGNEQFF
TRBD2	TRBV6-5	CASSSSGVLAKNIQYF
TRBD1	TRBV6-5	CASQRQGGGYTF
-	TRBV15	CATSRKRLGGVNYGYTF
TRBD1	TRBV5-4	CASSPQGANSPLHF
TRBD1	TRBV6-5	CASSSTGGFLGNTIYF
-	TRBV11-2	CASSSQGTSGELFF
TRBD2	TRBV2	CASSGLASNTGELFF
TRBD1	TRBV10-3	CAISGGTGETQYF
TRBD1	TRBV10-3	CAISVTDRDFSPLHF
-	TRBV4-2	CASSPRGNARTNSPLHF
-	TRBV19	CASSALGDTQYF
-	TRBV2	CASSDRGGLYNEQFF
TRBD2	TRBV9	CASGVGGGSYEQYF
-	TRBV5-1	CASSLAGIPSDTQYF
-	TRBV11-2	CASSSKQGYEQYF
TRBD1	TRBV2	CASKPRDRGKKLFF
-	TRBV19	CASSMGPRGMYGYTF
TRBD1	TRBV7-2	CASKQGVNTEAFF
TRBD2	TRBV5-4	CTVGLAGYTSTDTQYF
-	TRBV5-4	CASSFDVRGSYNEQFF
TRBD2	TRBV19	CASSIGAGERETQYF
-	TRBV11-3	CASSSRDNSYEQYF
-	TRBV4-1	CASSHGVGDTQYF
-	TRBV4-1	CASSQATIIETEAFF
-	TRBV15	CATSTNRGASNVLTF
-	TRBV4-2	CASSPGADTQYF
TRBD1	TRBV5-5	CASTKTGGNIQYF
-	TRBV10-1	CASSVEFLTDTQYF
-	TRBV29-1	CSVGLEANYGYTF
-	TRBV7-2	CASSLPPGDIHTEAFF
TRBD2	TRBV7-2	CASSLASTSGSPYEQYF
-	TRBV27	CASSSLGAGNTIYF
-	TRBV13	CASSSRGTASYEQYF
-	TRBV4-3	CASSQGNEGLSGNTIYF
-	TRBV27	CASSLLGGATDTQYF
TRBD2	TRBV29-1	CSVASGRGNNEQFF
-	TRBV27	CASSLGGGGNTIYF
TRBD1	TRBV6-5	CASSYRRDRGVDEQFF
-	TRBV7-6	CASTSVVRRGHNEQFF
-	TRBV5-4	CASSLDRNQPQHF
TRBD2	TRBV5-1	CASSQLAGVSYEQYF
-	TRBV7-2	CASSLTGVGNQPQHF
TRBD2	TRBV10-1	CASSPSGRGELFF
TRBD1	TRBV4-1	CASSQDLGQAIAKNIQYF
TRBD2	TRBV11-2	CASSLVSGSSTDTQYF
-	TRBV11-2	CASSSDMLLSYEQYF
-	TRBV6-5	CASSLYGPSNQPQHF
TRBD2	TRBV5-6	CASSSSLAYHNEQFF
-	TRBV11-1	CASSSVDTGTYEQYF
TRBD1	TRBV4-1	CASSQEDRAFGNTIYF
-	TRBV6-4	CASSRDNTGELFF
TRBD1	TRBV18	CASPTTGGAFF
TRBD2	TRBV9	CASSPTLTSGITNEQFF
-	TRBV7-3	CASSPGQPGQETQYF
TRBD1	TRBV2	CASSGDRGASEAFF
-	TRBV6-7	CARHGQSNQPQHF
TRBD1	TRBV6-1	CASRTGVNEQFF
TRBD1	TRBV9	CASSFQTGKGHGYTF